The rows below give T cell receptor beta chains drawn from one sample of a study of blood T cell repertoires in COVID-19. Profiling relied on immunoSEQ multiplex PCR, and the TCRdb table lists in-frame clones only, not all of them. The table includes about 290,000 clones, around 86% detected once. Source material: PBMCs or T cells enriched from blood (not recorded which). These receptors all stem from a woman between 35 and 50 years old who had recovered from COVID-19. Both conserved end residues are part of each CDR3. Each record gives: CDR3 DNA, CDR3 protein, V gene, J gene, CDR3 length, clone size, D gene. A D gene is named only where the DNA matches it firmly. Part of the rows lack a size; the others show once, few, many or a class for expanded clones.

CDR3 DNA: TGTGCTAGTGGTCGGGAGGGCCGGCAGTTCTTC
CDR3 protein: CASGREGRQFF
V gene: TRBV12-5
J gene: TRBJ2-1
CDR3 length: 11
clone size: NA
D gene: TRBD2

CDR3 DNA: TGCGCCAGCAGCTTGGACAGGGTGAGCTATGGCTACACCTTC
CDR3 protein: CASSLDRVSYGYTF
V gene: TRBV5-1
J gene: TRBJ1-2
CDR3 length: 14
clone size: NA
D gene: NA

CDR3 DNA: TGTGCCAGCTCACAAGGACAGCGAGATTTTAACTATGGCTACACCTTC
CDR3 protein: CASSQGQRDFNYGYTF
V gene: TRBV18
J gene: TRBJ1-2
CDR3 length: 16
clone size: NA
D gene: NA

CDR3 DNA: TGTGCCAGCAGCCCCACAGCCTCCTTCGCTAACTATGGCTACACCTTC
CDR3 protein: CASSPTASFANYGYTF
V gene: TRBV6-2/TRBV6-3
J gene: TRBJ1-2
CDR3 length: 16
clone size: NA
D gene: NA

CDR3 DNA: TGTGCCAGCACCAGATCCGGGACTAAGGGGACCACTGAAGCTTTCTTT
CDR3 protein: CASTRSGTKGTTEAFF
V gene: TRBV5-8
J gene: TRBJ1-1
CDR3 length: 16
clone size: NA
D gene: NA

CDR3 DNA: TGTGCCAGCAGCTTACGGCAGGGCACAGATACGCAGTATTTT
CDR3 protein: CASSLRQGTDTQYF
V gene: TRBV7-2
J gene: TRBJ2-3
CDR3 length: 14
clone size: NA
D gene: NA

CDR3 DNA: TGTGCCAGCAGAGGAGGGACAGGGGACCCCTACGAGCAGTACTTC
CDR3 protein: CASRGGTGDPYEQYF
V gene: TRBV6-5
J gene: TRBJ2-7
CDR3 length: 15
clone size: NA
D gene: TRBD1

CDR3 DNA: TGCGCCAGCAGCCAAGTTTGGTCGAGGGCCTCTGGAAACACCATATATTTT
CDR3 protein: CASSQVWSRASGNTIYF
V gene: TRBV4-3
J gene: TRBJ1-3
CDR3 length: 17
clone size: NA
D gene: NA

CDR3 DNA: TGTGCCAGCACTCCAGACAGGGAGTTAGACATTCAGTACTTC
CDR3 protein: CASTPDRELDIQYF
V gene: TRBV7-2
J gene: TRBJ2-4
CDR3 length: 14
clone size: NA
D gene: TRBD1

CDR3 DNA: TGTGCCAGCAGTTTACACAGGGGAAAACAAGAGACCCAGTACTTC
CDR3 protein: CASSLHRGKQETQYF
V gene: TRBV6-5
J gene: TRBJ2-5
CDR3 length: 15
clone size: NA
D gene: TRBD1

CDR3 DNA: TGTGCCAGCAGCATTCCCCGGGACAATGAGCAGTTCTTC
CDR3 protein: CASSIPRDNEQFF
V gene: TRBV5-4
J gene: TRBJ2-1
CDR3 length: 13
clone size: NA
D gene: NA

CDR3 DNA: TGCGCCAGCAGCGCTAGCGGGAACACCGGGGAGCTGTTTTTT
CDR3 protein: CASSASGNTGELFF
V gene: TRBV5-1
J gene: TRBJ2-2
CDR3 length: 14
clone size: NA
D gene: TRBD2

CDR3 DNA: TGTGCCAGCAGCCCGACAGGAGCTAGCACAGATACGCAGTATTTT
CDR3 protein: CASSPTGASTDTQYF
V gene: TRBV3-1/TRBV3-2
J gene: TRBJ2-3
CDR3 length: 15
clone size: NA
D gene: NA

CDR3 DNA: TGCGCCAGCAGCCCCCCGAAGGGGGACGAGCAGTACTTC
CDR3 protein: CASSPPKGDEQYF
V gene: TRBV5-1
J gene: TRBJ2-7
CDR3 length: 13
clone size: few
D gene: NA

CDR3 DNA: TGTGCCAGCAGCTTGGAAGGGGTATCTAACTATGGCTACACCTTC
CDR3 protein: CASSLEGVSNYGYTF
V gene: TRBV5-5
J gene: TRBJ1-2
CDR3 length: 15
clone size: NA
D gene: NA

CDR3 DNA: TGTGCCAGCAGCGTGGTAAGCGGGGGTTACAATGAGCAGTTCTTC
CDR3 protein: CASSVVSGGYNEQFF
V gene: TRBV9
J gene: TRBJ2-1
CDR3 length: 15
clone size: NA
D gene: TRBD2

CDR3 DNA: TGTGCCAGCTCACCAGGGGAGGGGAGCAATCAGCCCCAGCATTTT
CDR3 protein: CASSPGEGSNQPQHF
V gene: TRBV18
J gene: TRBJ1-5
CDR3 length: 15
clone size: NA
D gene: NA

CDR3 DNA: TGTGCCAGCAGCTCGCAGGGAAGCTCCTACGAGCAGTACTTC
CDR3 protein: CASSSQGSSYEQYF
V gene: TRBV11-2
J gene: TRBJ2-7
CDR3 length: 14
clone size: NA
D gene: NA

CDR3 DNA: TGTGCTAGCAGCTCTACAACTAGTACCGGGGAGCTGTTTTTT
CDR3 protein: CASSSTTSTGELFF
V gene: TRBV7-7
J gene: TRBJ2-2
CDR3 length: 14
clone size: NA
D gene: NA

CDR3 DNA: TGTGCCACCAGTGATTCGTGGGGCAAAAGAGTCTATCAGCCCCAGCATTTT
CDR3 protein: CATSDSWGKRVYQPQHF
V gene: TRBV24-1
J gene: TRBJ1-5
CDR3 length: 17
clone size: NA
D gene: NA

CDR3 DNA: TGTGCCAGCTCACTTACGGACAGCGGTGAAGCTTTCTTT
CDR3 protein: CASSLTDSGEAFF
V gene: TRBV18
J gene: TRBJ1-1
CDR3 length: 13
clone size: few
D gene: NA

CDR3 DNA: TGCGCCAGCACCCTGACCGGGACACGCGGAGAGACCCAGTACTTC
CDR3 protein: CASTLTGTRGETQYF
V gene: TRBV5-1
J gene: TRBJ2-5
CDR3 length: 15
clone size: once
D gene: NA

CDR3 DNA: TGTGCCAGCTCACCGGACACGGTTTCACCCCTCCACTTT
CDR3 protein: CASSPDTVSPLHF
V gene: TRBV18
J gene: TRBJ1-6
CDR3 length: 13
clone size: NA
D gene: NA

CDR3 DNA: TGCAGCGTTGAAGGGGCATCGGGGGGCCCCTACGAGCAGTACTTC
CDR3 protein: CSVEGASGGPYEQYF
V gene: TRBV29-1
J gene: TRBJ2-7
CDR3 length: 15
clone size: NA
D gene: NA

CDR3 DNA: TGCGCCAGCAGCCAAGGCACGGGATCTATCGCCGGGGAGCTGTTTTTT
CDR3 protein: CASSQGTGSIAGELFF
V gene: TRBV4-3
J gene: TRBJ2-2
CDR3 length: 16
clone size: once
D gene: NA

CDR3 DNA: TGTGCCACCAGTGAATCCGGGACAGGGAAATCTGAGCAGTTCTTC
CDR3 protein: CATSESGTGKSEQFF
V gene: TRBV24-1
J gene: TRBJ2-1
CDR3 length: 15
clone size: NA
D gene: TRBD1

CDR3 DNA: TGCGCCAGCAGCCAGTTTACCCTATGGACGGGGGGTCCCTACAATGAGCAGTTCTTC
CDR3 protein: CASSQFTLWTGGPYNEQFF
V gene: TRBV4-1
J gene: TRBJ2-1
CDR3 length: 19
clone size: NA
D gene: TRBD2

CDR3 DNA: TGTGCCAGCAGGCAGACTAGCGGGAGGAACAATGAGCAGTTCTTC
CDR3 protein: CASRQTSGRNNEQFF
V gene: TRBV11-2
J gene: TRBJ2-1
CDR3 length: 15
clone size: NA
D gene: TRBD2

CDR3 DNA: TGCGCCAGCAGCCACGGACAGGGACCTTTAGCTAACTATGGCTACACCTTC
CDR3 protein: CASSHGQGPLANYGYTF
V gene: TRBV4-1
J gene: TRBJ1-2
CDR3 length: 17
clone size: NA
D gene: TRBD1

CDR3 DNA: TGTGCCAGCCAACAGGGGAATGAAAAACTGTTTTTT
CDR3 protein: CASQQGNEKLFF
V gene: TRBV14
J gene: TRBJ1-4
CDR3 length: 12
clone size: NA
D gene: TRBD1

CDR3 DNA: TGCGCCAGCAGCCAAAAGGGAGGACAGGGTGGCTACACCTTC
CDR3 protein: CASSQKGGQGGYTF
V gene: TRBV4-1
J gene: TRBJ1-2
CDR3 length: 14
clone size: NA
D gene: TRBD1

CDR3 DNA: TGTGCCAGCTCGAACACGCTAGGACTAGCGGGAAGCTACGAGCAGTACTTC
CDR3 protein: CASSNTLGLAGSYEQYF
V gene: TRBV18
J gene: TRBJ2-7
CDR3 length: 17
clone size: NA
D gene: TRBD2

CDR3 DNA: TGTGCCAGCAGCCCGAGGTTACAGGGGAATGAAAAACTGTTTTTT
CDR3 protein: CASSPRLQGNEKLFF
V gene: TRBV3-1/TRBV3-2
J gene: TRBJ1-4
CDR3 length: 15
clone size: NA
D gene: TRBD1

CDR3 DNA: TGTGCCAGTAGTGCATGGGACAGGGCGAACACTGAAGCTTTCTTT
CDR3 protein: CASSAWDRANTEAFF
V gene: TRBV19
J gene: TRBJ1-1
CDR3 length: 15
clone size: once
D gene: TRBD1

CDR3 DNA: TGTGCCAGCAGCTCTATTGGGACAGGGGGCTACAATGAGCAGTTCTTC
CDR3 protein: CASSSIGTGGYNEQFF
V gene: TRBV11-3
J gene: TRBJ2-1
CDR3 length: 16
clone size: NA
D gene: TRBD1

CDR3 DNA: TGTGCCAGCAGCTCCGGGACTAGCCGTACAGATACGCAGTATTTT
CDR3 protein: CASSSGTSRTDTQYF
V gene: TRBV7-3
J gene: TRBJ2-3
CDR3 length: 15
clone size: NA
D gene: TRBD2

CDR3 DNA: TGTGCCAGCAGCTTACTTCCGGGGGAGACCCAGTACTTC
CDR3 protein: CASSLLPGETQYF
V gene: TRBV5-5
J gene: TRBJ2-5
CDR3 length: 13
clone size: NA
D gene: NA

CDR3 DNA: TGCGCCAGCAGTGACCGCCGACACAGAACAGGGGCTAACTACGAGCAGTACTTC
CDR3 protein: CASSDRRHRTGANYEQYF
V gene: TRBV10-2
J gene: TRBJ2-7
CDR3 length: 18
clone size: NA
D gene: TRBD1

CDR3 DNA: TGTGCCAGCAGCTTAGATTGGGATACTAGCGGAAAATACGAGCAGTACTTC
CDR3 protein: CASSLDWDTSGKYEQYF
V gene: TRBV11-2
J gene: TRBJ2-7
CDR3 length: 17
clone size: NA
D gene: TRBD2

CDR3 DNA: TGTGCCAGCAGCCCCGGCTGGACAACGGGCAATCAGCCCCAGCATTTT
CDR3 protein: CASSPGWTTGNQPQHF
V gene: TRBV5-5
J gene: TRBJ1-5
CDR3 length: 16
clone size: few
D gene: NA

CDR3 DNA: TGTGCCAGCAACCAGGGGCAGGGACGAGCTTTCTTT
CDR3 protein: CASNQGQGRAFF
V gene: TRBV12-3/TRBV12-4
J gene: TRBJ1-1
CDR3 length: 12
clone size: once
D gene: NA

CDR3 DNA: TGTGCCAGCAGCCAAGAAATCTTCGTGGGGGAGCTGTTTTTT
CDR3 protein: CASSQEIFVGELFF
V gene: TRBV14
J gene: TRBJ2-2
CDR3 length: 14
clone size: NA
D gene: NA

CDR3 DNA: TGCGCCAGCAGCTTGGAACAGGGGAAAAACTATGGCTACACCTTC
CDR3 protein: CASSLEQGKNYGYTF
V gene: TRBV5-1
J gene: TRBJ1-2
CDR3 length: 15
clone size: NA
D gene: TRBD1

CDR3 DNA: TGTGCCAGTAGTACAGAACCTATTCGTCAGCCCCAGCATTTT
CDR3 protein: CASSTEPIRQPQHF
V gene: TRBV19
J gene: TRBJ1-5
CDR3 length: 14
clone size: once
D gene: NA

CDR3 DNA: TGTGCCAGCAGCCAAAGCGGGGGGGCCTCAAACATTCAGTACTTC
CDR3 protein: CASSQSGGASNIQYF
V gene: TRBV5-6
J gene: TRBJ2-4
CDR3 length: 15
clone size: NA
D gene: TRBD2

CDR3 DNA: TGCGCCAGCAGCCCGGGTACTAGCGGGTCCTACAATGAGCAGTTCTTC
CDR3 protein: CASSPGTSGSYNEQFF
V gene: TRBV5-1
J gene: TRBJ2-1
CDR3 length: 16
clone size: NA
D gene: TRBD2

CDR3 DNA: TGCAGTGCTAGTTCTAGCGGGGCCTCACAAGAGACCCAGTACTTC
CDR3 protein: CSASSSGASQETQYF
V gene: TRBV20-1
J gene: TRBJ2-5
CDR3 length: 15
clone size: NA
D gene: TRBD2

CDR3 DNA: TGCGCCAGCAGCTCAACGCCAGGGAAAGAAGCTTTCTTT
CDR3 protein: CASSSTPGKEAFF
V gene: TRBV5-1
J gene: TRBJ1-1
CDR3 length: 13
clone size: NA
D gene: NA